Here is one T cell receptor (beta chain) with its context. No antigen is known for it. Treatment meaning: roughly nine-day PBMC culture with coronavirus spike peptide pools or control peptides (ViraFEST assay). Cells were cultured for nine to eleven days, and then CD4+ T cells were isolated by negative selection. Oncomine TCR Beta short-read sequencing was applied to DNA from cultured CD4+ T cells. TCRdb re-called the PCR reads with MiXCR, one entry per CDR3 protein. The top ten clones hold about 4.6% of a sample with over 15,000 distinct CDR3 sequences, 65% to 85% of them seen once. CDR1 and CDR2 (germline): SGHRS, YFSETQ. Trimming took 2 bases from V and 2 from J; bases not matched to a gene: 4. The CDR3 extends over 15 amino acids. This sample was taken from a study of vaccination and CD4 T cells after COVID-19. At the level of the study: Overlapping spike pools from SARS-CoV-2 and HCoV-NL63, HCoV-OC43 and HCoV-229E served as culture stimuli.

The sample consisted of CD4+ T cells from blood, cultured in vitro. The TCR originated in a human donor who had recovered from COVID-19. The chain joins TRBV5-1 to TRBJ1-2; TRBD1 agrees at 9 bases. CDR3 sequence reads: CASSFWDRENYGYTF. The CDR3 DNA is TGCGCCAGCAGCTTTTGGGACAGGGAGAACTATGGCTACACCTTC.